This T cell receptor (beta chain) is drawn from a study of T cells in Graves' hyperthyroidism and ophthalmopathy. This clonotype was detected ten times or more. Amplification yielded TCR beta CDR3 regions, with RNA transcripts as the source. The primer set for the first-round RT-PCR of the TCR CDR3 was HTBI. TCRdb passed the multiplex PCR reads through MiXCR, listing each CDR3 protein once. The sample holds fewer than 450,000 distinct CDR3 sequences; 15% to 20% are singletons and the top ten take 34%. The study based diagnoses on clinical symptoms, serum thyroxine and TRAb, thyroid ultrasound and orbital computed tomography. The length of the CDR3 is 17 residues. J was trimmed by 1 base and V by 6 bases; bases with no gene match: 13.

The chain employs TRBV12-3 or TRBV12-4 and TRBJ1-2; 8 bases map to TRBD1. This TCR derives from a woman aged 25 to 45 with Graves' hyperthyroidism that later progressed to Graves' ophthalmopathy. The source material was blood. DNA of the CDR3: TGTGCCAGCAGCCCCAGGACAGGGAGGGCACTTAACTATGGCTACACCTTC. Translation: CASSPRTGRALNYGYTF.